This entry lists 14 T cell receptor beta chains sequenced from one sample in a study of T cells in Graves' hyperthyroidism and ophthalmopathy. Authors of the study amplified TCR beta CDR3 regions from RNA transcripts. The HTBI primer set was used in a first-round RT-PCR of the TCR CDR3. From the multiplex PCR reads, TCRdb called clonotypes with MiXCR, one entry per CDR3 protein. Of 490,000 or so distinct CDR3 sequences in the sample, about 20% were seen once. The specimen sequenced was blood. These receptors originate from a man in his forties with Graves' ophthalmopathy.

The chain couples TRBV6-1 to TRBJ1-2; TRBD1 matches at 7 bases. Germline CDR1 MNHNS, CDR2 SASEGT. The CDR3 has 12 residues. The ends lost 5 bases at V and 8 bases at J; junction bases unmatched: 5. CDR3 in DNA: TGTGCCAGCAGTCAACAGGGGACGGGCTACACCTTC. Amino acid sequence: CASSQQGTGYTF.

This clonotype was detected a few times. The rearrangement links TRBV28 to TRBJ2-1; D is uncertain. This CDR3 comprises 14 residues. With 6 bases removed from V and 4 bases from J, the gap between germline ends came to 13 bases. CDR1 and CDR2 from the germline V gene are MDHEN and SYDVKM. CDR3 protein: CASSPVAGYNEQFF. CDR3 DNA: TGTGCCAGCAGCCCGGTCGCTGGATACAATGAGCAGTTCTTC.

V is TRBV5-4 and J is TRBJ2-5; 12 bases align to TRBD2. The ends lost 0 bases at V and 3 bases at J; junction bases unmatched: 3. Germline V gene sequence: CDR1 SGHNT, CDR2 YYREEE (reference sequence). The CDR3 loop spans 16 amino acids. The CDR3 DNA reads TGTGCCAGCAGCTTGGTTCTAGCGGGGGGGAAAGAGACCCAGTACTTC. Translation gives CASSLVLAGGKETQYF.

This clonotype was detected ten times or more. The J gene is TRBJ2-5, the V gene TRBV28; no firm D call. CDR1 MDHEN and CDR2 SYDVKM come from the germline V gene. Trimming removed 7 bases at V and 5 bases at J, with 17 bases between. This CDR3 has 14 amino acids. The CDR3 nucleotides are TGTGCCAGCACTAATAACGTTAACCCTGAGACCCAGTACTTC. Residues: CASTNNVNPETQYF. Full variable domain (missing parts from reference TRBV28 and TRBJ2-5): DVKVTQSSRYLVKRTGEKVFLECVQDMDHENMFWYRQDPGLGLRLIYFSYDVKMKEKGDIPEGYSVSREKKERFSLILESASTNQTSMYLCASTNNVNPETQYFGPGTRLLVL.

This clonotype was recorded at least ten times. V is TRBV20-1 and J is TRBJ2-1; 11 positions agree with TRBD2. CDR1 and CDR2 from the germline V gene are DFQATT and SNEGSKA (reference sequence). CDR3 size: 15 residues. With V trimmed by 3 bases and J by 7 bases, 8 bases remained unmatched. The CDR3 DNA follows: TGCAGTGCTAGGACACTAGCGGGAGTGTGGAATGAGCAGTTCTTC. Amino acids: CSARTLAGVWNEQFF.

This clonotype was detected ten times or more. The rearrangement links TRBV6-1 to TRBJ2-5; 7 bases line up with TRBD2. Per germline, CDR1 MNHNS and CDR2 SASEGT. V gave up 6 bases and J gave up 0 bases; unmatched junction bases: 7. The CDR3 length is 15 residues. CDR3 in amino acids: CASSRGDRDQETQYF. The CDR3 DNA follows: TGTGCCAGCAGCCGGGGGGATAGGGACCAAGAGACCCAGTACTTC.

This clonotype was recorded many times. The chain joins TRBV11-2 to TRBJ2-3; D is undetermined. Per germline, CDR1 SGHAT and CDR2 FQNNGV. The CDR3 length is 13 residues. V lost 1 base and J 2 bases, leaving 4 bases between the germline ends. In DNA, the CDR3 is TGTGCCAGCAGCTTAGCGGACACAGATACGCAGTATTTT. It is translated as CASSLADTDTQYF.

The rearrangement uses TRBV9 and TRBJ2-2; D remains ambiguous. V lost 2 bases and J 0 bases, leaving 5 bases between the germline ends. The CDR3 has 14 residues. The germline V gene encodes CDR1 SGDLS and CDR2 YYNGEE. The CDR3 DNA reads TGTGCCAGCAGCGTTGAGACGAACACCGGGGAGCTGTTTTTT. Amino acid sequence: CASSVETNTGELFF.

The sample holds many counts of this clonotype. V gene TRBV11-2 combines with J gene TRBJ2-3; 9 bases are shared with TRBD2. V shed 4 bases and J 5 bases; nucleotides not matched to a gene: 13. The CDR3 spans 17 residues. Per the germline V gene, CDR1 is SGHAT and CDR2 is FQNNGV. In DNA form, the CDR3 reads TGTGCCAGCAGCTCCAATTTAGCGGGAGCAGGGCAAGATACGCAGTATTTT. Protein: CASSSNLAGAGQDTQYF.

The table lists this clonotype with a count of one. A much larger clone is a single base away; this may be a read error. For the CDR3, the DNA is TGTGCCAGCAGCTTAGGTAGCAGGGAGTCATCCCACGAGCAGTACTTC. Its protein product is CASSLGSRESSHEQYF. The chain couples TRBV7-6 to TRBJ2-7; D tentatively fits TRBD1 or TRBD2 (5 bases each). Germline CDR1 SGHVS, CDR2 FNYEAQ. This CDR3 comprises 16 residues. Deletions cut 1 base from V and 5 bases from J, with 18 bases between.

This clonotype has just a few counts. J is TRBJ2-7 and V is TRBV18, with 7 bases that match TRBD2. Germline-derived CDR1 and CDR2 are KGHSH and LQKENI. Trimming at V came to 4 bases and at J to 2 bases, leaving 5 bases not matched to a gene. The CDR3 has 14 amino acids. CDR3 amino acids: CASSQGGGAYEQYF. CDR3 nucleotides: TGTGCCAGCTCACAAGGCGGGGGAGCCTACGAGCAGTACTTC.

The chain recombines TRBV24-1 with TRBJ2-1; TRBD1 might be the D (5 bases). V lost 3 bases and J 0 bases, leaving 14 bases between the germline ends. The CDR3 is 17 amino acids. CDR1 and CDR2 (germline): KGHDR, SFDVKD. This chain's CDR3 is CATSDTGGHFSYNEQFF. CDR3 DNA: TGTGCCACCAGTGATACAGGCGGACACTTCTCCTACAATGAGCAGTTCTTC.

This chain joins TRBV30 and TRBJ1-3; D is uncertain. Germline lookup yields CDR1 GTSNPN and CDR2 SVGIG (reference sequence). The germline V and J ends were trimmed by 2 bases and 6 bases, with 5 bases remaining between them. The CDR3 covers 11 residues. Here the CDR3 reads CAWSWENTIYF. CDR3 DNA: TGTGCCTGGAGTTGGGAAAACACCATATATTTT.

There are many counts of this clonotype. This sequence joins TRBV28 and TRBJ2-7; D is uncertain. Germline V gene lookup returns CDR1 MDHEN and CDR2 SYDVKM. V lost 4 bases, J lost 1 base, and 8 bases lay in between. The CDR3 contains 13 residues. The CDR3 sequence: CASSSLNSYEQYF. The CDR3 coding sequence is TGTGCCAGCAGTTCACTTAATTCCTACGAGCAGTACTTC.